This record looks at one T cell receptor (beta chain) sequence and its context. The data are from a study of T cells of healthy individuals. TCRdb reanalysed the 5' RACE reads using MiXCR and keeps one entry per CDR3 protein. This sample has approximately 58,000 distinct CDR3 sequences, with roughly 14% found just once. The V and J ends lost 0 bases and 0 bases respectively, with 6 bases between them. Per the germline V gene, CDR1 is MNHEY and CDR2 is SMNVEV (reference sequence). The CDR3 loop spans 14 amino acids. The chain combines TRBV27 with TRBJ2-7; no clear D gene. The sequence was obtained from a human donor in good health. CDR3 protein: CASSLSISSYEQYF. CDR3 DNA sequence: TGTGCCAGCAGTTTATCGATCAGCTCCTACGAGCAGTACTTC.